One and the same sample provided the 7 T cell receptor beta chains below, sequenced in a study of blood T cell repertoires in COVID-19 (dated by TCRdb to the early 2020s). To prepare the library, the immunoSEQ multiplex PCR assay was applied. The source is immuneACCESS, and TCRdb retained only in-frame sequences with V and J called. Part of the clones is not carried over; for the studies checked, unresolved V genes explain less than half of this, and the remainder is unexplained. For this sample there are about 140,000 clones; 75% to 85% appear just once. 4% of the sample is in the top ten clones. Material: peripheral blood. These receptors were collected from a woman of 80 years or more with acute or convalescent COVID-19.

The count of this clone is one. CDR3 amino acids: CASSRGGPYGYTF. The CDR3 DNA sequence: TGTGCCAGCAGCCGCGGGGGGCCCTATGGCTACACCTTC. The chain employs TRBV27 and TRBJ1-2; a possible D gene is TRBD1 (6 bases). Germline V lookup: CDR1 MNHEY, CDR2 SMNVEV (reference sequence). The CDR3 extends over 13 amino acids. Trimming cost V 6 bases and J 4 bases, with 12 bases left between them.

CDR3 bases: TGTGCCAGCAGCCGAGAGAGAGGGAACACTGAAGCTTTCTTT. It yields the protein CASSRERGNTEAFF. The rearrangement uses TRBV2 and TRBJ1-1; D is undetermined. This CDR3 region has 14 residues. The V end lost 6 bases, the J end lost 1 base, and 12 bases lay between the germline ends. The germline gives CDR1 SNHLY, CDR2 FYNNEI.

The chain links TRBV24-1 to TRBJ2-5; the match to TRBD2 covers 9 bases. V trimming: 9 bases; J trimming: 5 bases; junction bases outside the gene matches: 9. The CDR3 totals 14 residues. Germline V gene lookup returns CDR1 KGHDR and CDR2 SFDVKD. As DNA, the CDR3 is TGTGCCACCCGGGCTGCGGGAGGGCGGGAGACCCAGTACTTC. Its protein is CATRAAGGRETQYF.

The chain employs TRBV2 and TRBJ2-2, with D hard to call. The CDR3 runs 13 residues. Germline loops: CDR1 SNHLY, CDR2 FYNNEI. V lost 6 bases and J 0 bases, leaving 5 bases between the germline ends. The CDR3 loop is CASSFPNTGELFF. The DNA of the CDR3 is TGTGCCAGCAGCTTTCCGAACACCGGGGAGCTGTTTTTT.

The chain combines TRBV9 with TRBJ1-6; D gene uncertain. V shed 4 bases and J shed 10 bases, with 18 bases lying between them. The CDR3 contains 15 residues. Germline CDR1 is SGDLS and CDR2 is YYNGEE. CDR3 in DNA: TGTGCCAGCAGCTTTATGCCGGGAGAGGAGTCACCCCTCCACTTT. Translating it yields CASSFMPGEESPLHF.

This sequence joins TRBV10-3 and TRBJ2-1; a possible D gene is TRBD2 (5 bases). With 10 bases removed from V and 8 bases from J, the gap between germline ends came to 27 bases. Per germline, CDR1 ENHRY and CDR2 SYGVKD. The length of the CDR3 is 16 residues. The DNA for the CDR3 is TGTGCCACCTCTAAAATGGGCGGCAAAAACGGGGATGAGCAGTTCTTC. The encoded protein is CATSKMGGKNGDEQFF.

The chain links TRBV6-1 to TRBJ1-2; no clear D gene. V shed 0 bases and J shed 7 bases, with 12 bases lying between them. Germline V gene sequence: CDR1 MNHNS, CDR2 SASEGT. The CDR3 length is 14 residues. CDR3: CASSEADWFGGYTF. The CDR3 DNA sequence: TGTGCCAGCAGTGAAGCGGACTGGTTCGGTGGCTACACCTTC.